The 4 T cell receptor beta chains listed next were all sequenced from one sample in a study of blood T cell repertoires in COVID-19. Clones were sequenced by immunoSEQ multiplex PCR, and TCRdb holds only the in-frame ones, with some missing. Of 70,000 to 90,000 clones listed, under 80% were seen once; the top ten hold just over 2.5%. Sample: peripheral blood. The receptors originated from a human donor with acute or convalescent COVID-19. The donor label of this sample is uncertain.

The CDR3 nucleotides read TGTGCCAGTAGTGTCTCCGGGACAGGGGGGCGTCAGCCCCAGCATTTT. Translating gives CASSVSGTGGRQPQHF. The chain links TRBV19 to TRBJ1-5; 11 nucleotides agree with TRBD1. The CDR3 covers 16 residues. Germline-derived CDR1 and CDR2 are LNHDA and SQIVND (reference sequence). V dropped 5 bases and J dropped 6; count of bases not matched to a gene: 9.

The chain uses TRBV2 and TRBJ2-3; 7 positions agree with TRBD1. J was trimmed by 3 bases and V by 4 bases; bases with no gene match: 7. CDR1 and CDR2 from the germline V gene are SNHLY and FYNNEI. This CDR3 contains 15 residues. Here the CDR3 reads CASSAGQSKTDTQYF. The CDR3 coding sequence is TGTGCCAGCAGTGCGGGACAGTCTAAGACAGATACGCAGTATTTT.

This clone was seen more than once but under ten times. The chain is built from TRBV5-1 and TRBJ2-2; TRBD1 agrees at 10 bases. With V trimmed by 4 bases and J by 13 bases, 10 bases remained unmatched. There are 14 residues in the CDR3. The V gene's germline CDR1 is SGHRS and CDR2 YFSETQ. CDR3 protein: CASSPGQGGTRLFF. CDR3 coding DNA: TGCGCCAGCAGCCCTGGACAGGGGGGCACGCGGCTGTTTTTT.

This chain joins TRBV11-3 and TRBJ2-6, with 11 positions matching TRBD2. There are 18 residues in the CDR3. Germline lookup yields CDR1 SGHNT and CDR2 YENEEA. V lost 2 bases to trimming and J lost 1 base; unmatched junction nucleotides: 4. The CDR3 loop reads CASSLFLAGGSGANVLTF. The DNA of the CDR3 is TGTGCCAGCAGCTTATTCCTAGCGGGGGGATCTGGGGCCAACGTCCTGACTTTC.